Listed below are T cell receptor beta chains from one sample, sequenced in a study of blood T cell repertoires in COVID-19. Assay used: immunoSEQ multiplex PCR; TCRdb lists only in-frame clones, some missing. The sample shows about 370,000 clones, 85% to 90% of them seen only once. The specimen sequenced was PBMCs or T cells enriched from blood (not recorded which). The receptors were sampled from a man aged 18 to 29 who had recovered from COVID-19. CDR3s include the opening cysteine and the closing phenylalanine or tryptophan. D genes are given only for firm matches. Clone size is stated in some rows and not others, as once, few, many or a class when expanded.

v_gene	j_gene	d_gene	abundance	CDR3nt	CDR3aa
TRBV19	TRBJ2-7	.	.	TGTGCCAGTAGTCCACCCCGACAGGATCAGGGCTACGAGCAGTACTTC	CASSPPRQDQGYEQYF
TRBV6-2/TRBV6-3	TRBJ2-2	TRBD2	.	TGTGCCAGCAGTCTACAGGGGACTAGCGGGAATGGGCTGTTTTTT	CASSLQGTSGNGLFF
TRBV7-3	TRBJ1-1	.	.	TGTGCCAGCAGCTTATCTGCGACAGAGTACACTGAAGCTTTCTTT	CASSLSATEYTEAFF
TRBV18	TRBJ2-7	TRBD2	.	TGTGCCAGCTCACGCGGGGGGACCTCCTACGAGCAGTACTTC	CASSRGGTSYEQYF
TRBV10-3	TRBJ2-7	.	once	TGTGCCATCAGTGTTCAGGGCCCCTACGAGCAGTACTTC	CAISVQGPYEQYF
TRBV9	TRBJ2-3	TRBD2	.	TGTGCCAGCAGCGTACCGCGGGAGGGCCCCTCCACAGATACGCAGTATTTT	CASSVPREGPSTDTQYF
TRBV7-2	TRBJ1-4	TRBD1	once	TGTGCCAGCAGCTTAAGGGACAGTCCTAATGAAAAACTGTTTTTT	CASSLRDSPNEKLFF
TRBV10-2	TRBJ2-2	TRBD2	.	TGCGCCAGCACTAGCGGGGGGAACACCGGGGAGCTGTTTTTT	CASTSGGNTGELFF
TRBV7-9	TRBJ2-1	.	once	TGTGCCAGCAGCCCAGGGAAAAACTTCTACAATGAGCAGTTCTTC	CASSPGKNFYNEQFF
TRBV4-1	TRBJ2-1	.	.	TGCGCCAGCAGCCAAGAGTTGGGCTACTACAATGAGCAGTTCTTC	CASSQELGYYNEQFF
TRBV7-2	TRBJ2-4	TRBD2	.	TGTGCCAGCAGCCCGGAGCGGGGGGGTGCCAAAAACATTCAGTACTTC	CASSPERGGAKNIQYF
TRBV12-3/TRBV12-4	TRBJ1-2	.	.	TGTGCCAGCAGAATACAGGGACCCTATGGCTACACCTTC	CASRIQGPYGYTF
TRBV28	TRBJ1-6	TRBD1	few	TGTGCCAGCAGAATTTTGGGGACAGGAGCTTCACCCCTCCACTTT	CASRILGTGASPLHF
TRBV3-1/TRBV3-2	TRBJ1-1	TRBD1	once	TGTGCCAGCAGCCACCTCAGGACAGGGGGCGCCACTGAAGCTTTCTTT	CASSHLRTGGATEAFF
TRBV19	TRBJ2-3	.	.	TGTGCCAGTAGTATAACGAACCTACTCACAGATACGCAGTATTTT	CASSITNLLTDTQYF
TRBV5-1	TRBJ2-4	.	.	TGCGCCAGCAGCTTGACAGGGAAGGACAAAAACATTCAGTACTTC	CASSLTGKDKNIQYF
TRBV2	TRBJ1-5	.	.	TGTGCCAGCAGTGAAGGACACCTCAATCAGCCCCAGCATTTT	CASSEGHLNQPQHF
TRBV9	TRBJ2-3	.	.	TGTGCCAGCAGCGAGGACAGTACTAGCACAGATACGCAGTATTTT	CASSEDSTSTDTQYF
TRBV21-1	TRBJ1-4	.	once	TGTGCCAGCCAACCGCCCAACGGTCTGTTCGAAAAACTGTTTTTT	CASQPPNGLFEKLFF
TRBV29-1	TRBJ2-7	.	.	TGCAGCGTTGGCGAAGCGGCAGGTCGCGGCGAGCAGTACTTC	CSVGEAAGRGEQYF
TRBV7-3	TRBJ2-2	TRBD2	.	TGTGCCAGCAGCTTAATTCCTAGCGGGAACACCGGGGAGCTGTTTTTT	CASSLIPSGNTGELFF
TRBV27	TRBJ2-1	.	.	TGTGCCAGCAGTTTCCGAAGGGACAACAATGAGCAGTTCTTC	CASSFRRDNNEQFF
TRBV18	TRBJ2-7	TRBD2	.	TGTGCCAGCTCACCCCAGGATAGCGGGAGGGCCGTCGAGCAGTACTTC	CASSPQDSGRAVEQYF
TRBV20-1	TRBJ2-1	TRBD2	.	TGCAGTGCTAGTCGGGGGGAAATCTACAATGAGCAGTTCTTC	CSASRGEIYNEQFF
TRBV28	TRBJ2-3	TRBD1	.	TGTGCCAGCAGGACAGGGGGCGCGGATACGCAGTATTTT	CASRTGGADTQYF
TRBV7-3	TRBJ2-3	TRBD2	.	TGTGCCAGCAGCTGGACTAGCGGGATCACAGATACGCAGTATTTT	CASSWTSGITDTQYF
TRBV5-1	TRBJ1-1	.	.	TGCGCCAGCAGTCCGACAGGAATGAACACTGAAGCTTTCTTT	CASSPTGMNTEAFF
TRBV19	TRBJ2-1	.	.	TGTGCCAGTAGCTCCACCGGGGGGCGAAACACCTACAATGAGCAGTTCTTC	CASSSTGGRNTYNEQFF
TRBV5-1	TRBJ2-3	TRBD2	.	TGCGCCAGCAGCTCCCCCCCACCGACTAGCAGATACACAGATACGCAGTATTTT	CASSSPPPTSRYTDTQYF
TRBV5-1	TRBJ2-3	.	.	TGCGCCAGCAGCGAGGGGGGGCGGGGAATGGGGACAGATACGCAGTATTTT	CASSEGGRGMGTDTQYF
TRBV28	TRBJ1-2	TRBD1	.	TGTGCCATCGAAACCGGGACAGGGGGAGACTATGGCTACACCTTC	CAIETGTGGDYGYTF
TRBV19	TRBJ1-4	.	.	TGTGCCAGTAAGAAAAGGGGGAATGACGAAAAACTGTTTTTT	CASKKRGNDEKLFF
TRBV19	TRBJ2-6	.	.	TGTGCCAGTAGTCATGTCTCTGGGGCCAACGTCCTGACTTTC	CASSHVSGANVLTF
TRBV5-4	TRBJ1-1	.	.	TGTGCCAGCAGCTTGGGAAGGGGTTGGACTGAAGCTTTCTTT	CASSLGRGWTEAFF
TRBV28	TRBJ1-5	.	.	TGTGCCAGCAGTTTCCGGGGAGGTCAGCCCCAGCATTTT	CASSFRGGQPQHF
TRBV4-3	TRBJ1-1	.	.	TGCGCCAGCAGCCAAGATACAGGGCGGGTGACTGAAGCTTTCTTT	CASSQDTGRVTEAFF
TRBV5-4	TRBJ2-1	.	.	TGTGCCAGCAGCTTGGGGGAGAACTACAATGAGCAGTTCTTC	CASSLGENYNEQFF
TRBV2	TRBJ1-2	.	.	TGTGCCAGCAGTGAAGGCCCAGCTAACTATGGCTACACCTTC	CASSEGPANYGYTF
TRBV7-9	TRBJ2-2	.	once	TGTGCCAGCAGCTTAACTAGCTCTTCCGCGAACACCGGGGAGCTGTTTTTT	CASSLTSSSANTGELFF
TRBV7-2	TRBJ1-2	.	.	TGTGCCAGCAGCTACGGGACAACTATAAACTATGGCTACACCTTC	CASSYGTTINYGYTF
TRBV27	TRBJ2-3	TRBD2	.	TGTGCCAGCAGTTTGTTTAGCGGGAGGGGAACAGATACGCAGTATTTT	CASSLFSGRGTDTQYF
TRBV13	TRBJ1-5	.	.	TGTGCCAGCAGCCAGGGGTACAATCAGCCCCAGCATTTT	CASSQGYNQPQHF
TRBV25-1	TRBJ2-2	.	.	TGTGCCAGCAGTGAAGCCGGGATTAACACCGGGGAGCTGTTTTTT	CASSEAGINTGELFF
TRBV27	TRBJ2-7	TRBD1	.	TGTGCCAGCAGTTTGGTCGGGACAGGGACATCGGAGCAGTACTTC	CASSLVGTGTSEQYF
TRBV19	TRBJ1-2	TRBD1	.	TGTGCCAGTAGTCTCCGGGACAGGGGACCTCCCCGACATTATGGCTACACCTTC	CASSLRDRGPPRHYGYTF